This is a list of T cell receptor beta chains from one sample in a study of control samples from healthy donors and cancer patients. TCRdb's table, derived via immunoSEQ multiplex PCR, lists solely in-frame clones and lacks some. The profile shows 40,000 to 65,000 clones, about 85% of them singletons. The specimen sequenced was PBMCs. All receptors derive from a man aged 55 to 70 with head and neck cancer. The CDR3 runs from the conserved cysteine through the conserved F or W. The order of the fields is clone size, D gene, V gene, CDR3 protein. D genes are given only for firm matches. Size tells how often a clone was seen (once, few, many) or the class of an expanded clone, and some rows leave it out.

size: .
D: .
V: TRBV10-3
CDR3: CAISDSTGLTDTQYF

size: .
D: .
V: TRBV30
CDR3: CAWSVRGRSTGELFF

size: .
D: .
V: TRBV25-1
CDR3: CASSEYNGELFF

size: .
D: TRBD2
V: TRBV7-9
CDR3: CASSPGLAGYEQFF

size: once
D: .
V: TRBV9
CDR3: CASSVQGTDTQYF

size: .
D: .
V: TRBV4-1
CDR3: CASRGTSSDEQFF

size: .
D: .
V: TRBV20-1
CDR3: CSASARGETQYF

size: .
D: .
V: TRBV11-2
CDR3: CASSSRDTGNTGELFF

size: once
D: TRBD1
V: TRBV5-5
CDR3: CASSLGQGHYGYTF

size: .
D: TRBD2
V: TRBV12-3/TRBV12-4
CDR3: CASTPGGSKQFF

size: few
D: .
V: TRBV18
CDR3: CASSPQGRNTDTQYF

size: .
D: TRBD1
V: TRBV6-2/TRBV6-3
CDR3: CASSSTYRGVGSYEQYF

size: .
D: TRBD2
V: TRBV7-9
CDR3: CASSVRLGGYNEQFF

size: .
D: TRBD2
V: TRBV6-4
CDR3: CASSDAGGPLNEQFF

size: .
D: TRBD1
V: TRBV14
CDR3: CASSLGLYDRGRRPAAYEQYF

size: .
D: .
V: TRBV7-2
CDR3: CASSLAQLPPEAFF

size: .
D: TRBD1
V: TRBV6-1
CDR3: CASSDSLTGVGQPQHF

size: .
D: TRBD1
V: TRBV9
CDR3: CASSAGDRGKGNEQYF

size: .
D: .
V: TRBV11-2
CDR3: CASSSELANEQYF

size: .
D: .
V: TRBV27
CDR3: CASSFRLESAVGRGYEQYF

size: .
D: .
V: TRBV3-1/TRBV3-2
CDR3: CASSQGLGQPQHF

size: once
D: TRBD1
V: TRBV20-1
CDR3: CSASAGTELTDTQYF

size: .
D: .
V: TRBV11-2
CDR3: CASSWRTDQETQYF

size: .
D: .
V: TRBV9
CDR3: CASSEGLTATDTQYF

size: .
D: TRBD2
V: TRBV6-2/TRBV6-3
CDR3: CASSRSGAGGVTQYF

size: .
D: .
V: TRBV10-1
CDR3: CASSEPTGTNTGELFF

size: few
D: .
V: TRBV29-1
CDR3: CSVEDLGQGFLSAFF

size: .
D: TRBD1
V: TRBV23-1
CDR3: CASRRTGDAQISPGNTEAFF

size: .
D: .
V: TRBV7-9
CDR3: CASSSDRRGTEAFF

size: .
D: TRBD1
V: TRBV5-1
CDR3: CASSARGLGANVLTF

size: .
D: TRBD1
V: TRBV6-2/TRBV6-3
CDR3: CASSDTGAASKRGEAFF

size: .
D: TRBD1
V: TRBV7-9
CDR3: CSGTGSTDTQYF

size: .
D: TRBD1
V: TRBV2
CDR3: CASRQWDRTLAWQFF

size: .
D: TRBD2
V: TRBV5-4
CDR3: CASRLAGASYNEQFF

size: .
D: .
V: TRBV16
CDR3: CASSQLIGASNEKLFF

size: .
D: TRBD1
V: TRBV6-5
CDR3: CASSYSGQANEKLFF

size: .
D: TRBD1
V: TRBV7-3
CDR3: CASSLTGDRAYEQYF

size: .
D: .
V: TRBV21-1
CDR3: CASSKEDYRVRTGGRYEQYF

size: .
D: .
V: TRBV5-4
CDR3: CASSFERGANIQYF

size: .
D: .
V: TRBV18
CDR3: CASSPSQGSGNTIYF

size: .
D: .
V: TRBV11-2
CDR3: CASSAARANYEQYF

size: .
D: TRBD2
V: TRBV27
CDR3: CASRIFGGADTQYF

size: .
D: .
V: TRBV9
CDR3: CASSEPPGRGNTEAFF